This TCR beta chain was observed in a study of blood T cell repertoires in COVID-19. With 7 bases clipped from V and 0 bases from J, the junction kept 4 bases outside the gene matches. Germline V CDR1 and CDR2: SGHRS, YFSETQ. CDR3 length equals 14 residues. Sequencing was performed with immunoSEQ multiplex PCR; in TCRdb, only in-frame clones are kept and a portion is missing. The sample shows under 250,000 clones, approximately 85% of them seen only once. The TCR originated in a woman aged 50 to 65 with acute COVID-19. Sequencing was performed on PBMCs or T cells enriched from blood (not recorded which). The rearrangement links TRBV5-1 to TRBJ2-1; TRBD2 matches at 7 bases. CDR3 nucleotide sequence: TGCGCCAGCTCAAGCGGGAACTCCTACAATGAGCAGTTCTTC. Translating gives CASSSGNSYNEQFF.